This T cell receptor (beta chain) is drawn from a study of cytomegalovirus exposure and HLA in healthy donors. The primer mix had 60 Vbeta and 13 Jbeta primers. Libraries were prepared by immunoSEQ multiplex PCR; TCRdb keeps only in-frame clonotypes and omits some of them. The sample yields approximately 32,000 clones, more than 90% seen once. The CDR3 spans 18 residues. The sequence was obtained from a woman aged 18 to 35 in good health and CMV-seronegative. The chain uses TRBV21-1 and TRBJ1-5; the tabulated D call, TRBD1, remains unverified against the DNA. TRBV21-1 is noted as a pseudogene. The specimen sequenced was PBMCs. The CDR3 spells CASSKVGRIGICNQPQHF. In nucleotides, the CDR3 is TGTGCCAGCAGCAAAGTGGGGCGGATAGGTATTTGCAATCAGCCCCAGCATTTT.